The 32 T cell receptor beta chains reported below all come from one sample, sequenced in a study of human T cells and chemical hapten exposure. Stated time point: patch test 1, 2 weeks after DPC sensitization. The treatment is: therapeutic diphenylcyclopropenone sensitization with weekly scalp DPC. MiXCR was run by TCRdb on the RACE reads, yielding one entry per CDR3 protein. The sample shows 340,000 or so distinct CDR3 sequences, 6% to 8.5% of them seen only once. The sequences come from whole blood, collected in connection with sensitization to the hapten diphenylcyclopropenone (DPC). These receptor sequences come from a young woman with alopecia areata. Some clones in this sample may be carry-over from other donors' samples.

The rearrangement uses TRBV6-6 and TRBJ2-2, with TRBD1 as a possible D gene (5 bases). Germline V gives CDR1 MNHNY, CDR2 SVGAGI (reference sequence). The CDR3 spans 17 residues. V dropped 10 bases and J dropped 0 bases, with 21 bases sitting between them. The CDR3 sequence is CAIETASGPANTGELFF. CDR3 bases: TGTGCCATCGAGACAGCCTCAGGCCCCGCGAACACCGGGGAGCTGTTTTTT.

V and J are TRBV11-1 and TRBJ2-1; D possibly corresponds to TRBD2 (5 bases). The CDR3 contains 13 residues. V lost 5 bases and J lost 8, with 13 bases in between. The germline V gene has CDR1 SGHAT and CDR2 FQDESV (reference sequence). Here the CDR3 reads CASSPDWLDEQFF. In DNA form, the CDR3 reads TGTGCCAGCAGCCCGGACTGGCTCGATGAGCAGTTCTTC. The variable domain in full, with the rest retrieved from reference TRBV11-1 and TRBJ2-1, is EAEVAQSPRYKITEKSQAVAFWCDPISGHATLYWYRQILGQGPELLVQFQDESVVDDSQLPKDRFSAERLKGVDSTLKIQPAELGDSAMYLCASSPDWLDEQFFGPGTRLTVL.

This clonotype was recorded many times. The gene calls are TRBV6-2 or TRBV6-3 and TRBJ2-2; 8 bases are shared with TRBD1. The CDR3 covers 16 residues. Germline CDR1 reads MNHEY; CDR2 reads SVGEGT. V lost 2 bases and J lost 4; bases outside the gene matches: 6. In DNA, the CDR3 is TGTGCCAGCAGTTACCCAGAGGACAGGGTCACCGGGGAGCTGTTTTTT. Translation gives CASSYPEDRVTGELFF.

This clonotype was seen a handful of times. The chain combines TRBV6-6 with TRBJ2-1; 11 bases are shared with TRBD2. J gave up 5 bases and V 0 bases, and 6 bases lay outside the gene matches. CDR1 MNHNY and CDR2 SVGAGI come from the germline V gene (reference sequence). This CDR3 has 17 amino acids. The CDR3, as DNA: TGTGCCAGCAGTTACTCTGTTCCTAGCGGGGGGAACAATGAGCAGTTCTTC. It translates to CASSYSVPSGGNNEQFF.

There are a few counts of this clonotype. V and J are TRBV9 and TRBJ2-1; 8 bases match TRBD1. The CDR3 runs 15 residues. V was clipped by 0 bases and J by 8 bases; unmatched bases: 7. Germline CDR1 and CDR2: SGDLS and YYNGEE. The CDR3: CASSVGQGKGDEQFF. CDR3 DNA sequence: TGTGCCAGCAGCGTAGGACAGGGGAAGGGGGATGAGCAGTTCTTC.

This clonotype was recorded at least ten times. The V call is TRBV7-2, the J call TRBJ2-5, with D uncertain. Trimming took off 1 base at V and 7 bases at J, with 10 bases between the two ends. The CDR3 is 13 amino acids. From germline, CDR1 is SGHTA and CDR2 FQGNSA. The CDR3: CASSLVSGRTQYF. The DNA of the CDR3 is TGTGCCAGCAGCTTAGTTTCGGGTCGGACCCAGTACTTC. The full variable domain, rest sourced from reference TRBV7-2 and TRBJ2-5, is GAGVSQSPSNKVTEKGKDVELRCDPISGHTALYWYRQSLGQGLEFLIYFQGNSAPDKSGLPSDRFSAERTGGSVSTLTIQRTQQEDSAVYLCASSLVSGRTQYFGPGTRLLVL.

This clonotype was found many times. Written as DNA, the CDR3 is TGCAGTGCTCTCCAAACTAACGGGGGGGCGCAAGTAGAGCAGTACTTC. It codes for CSALQTNGGAQVEQYF. The chain employs TRBV20-1 and TRBJ2-7; 8 bases map to TRBD2. From germline, CDR1 is DFQATT and CDR2 SNEGSKA (reference sequence). V dropped 5 bases and J dropped 7; count of bases not matched to a gene: 19. This CDR3 has 16 amino acids.

There are many counts of this clonotype. This sequence joins TRBV12-3 or TRBV12-4 and TRBJ2-5, with D possibly TRBD1 on 6 matching bases. V was clipped by 6 bases and J by 2 bases, with 13 bases between them. The CDR3 totals 14 residues. CDR3 loop: CASSRTDLQETQYF. The CDR3 region has the DNA TGTGCCAGCAGCCGGACAGACCTTCAAGAGACCCAGTACTTC.

The rearrangement links TRBV6-5 to TRBJ1-1; D is ambiguous. This CDR3 is 14 amino acids long. Looked up from germline, CDR1 is MNHEY and CDR2 is SVGAGI. The V and J ends lost 6 bases and 5 bases respectively, with 16 bases between them. CDR3 bases: TGTGCCAGCAGCCACCGGGGAGGGAGGACTGAAGCTTTCTTT. Translation gives CASSHRGGRTEAFF.

The J gene is TRBJ2-5, the V gene TRBV2; TRBD1 matches 9 bases. The CDR3 totals 15 residues. The trim removed 4 bases at V and 6 bases at J, leaving 9 bases unmatched. Germline V CDR1 and CDR2: SNHLY, FYNNEI. Here the CDR3 reads CASSAGTGLPKTQYF. CDR3 coding DNA: TGTGCCAGCAGTGCCGGGACAGGGCTGCCAAAGACCCAGTACTTC.

The sample holds a few counts of this clonotype. This rearrangement joins TRBV13 to TRBJ2-3; D is undetermined. The CDR3 loop spans 16 amino acids. Germline values: CDR1 PRHDT, CDR2 FYEKMQ (reference sequence). The ends were cut back, 5 bases at V and 0 bases at J, with 15 bases in the middle. DNA for the CDR3: TGTGCCAGCAGCCCGGGCCCAAACTTTAGCACAGATACGCAGTATTTT. Translating gives CASSPGPNFSTDTQYF.

This clonotype was seen a handful of times. The rearrangement uses TRBV12-3 or TRBV12-4 and TRBJ1-2, with 7 bases matching TRBD1. The V and J ends lost 1 base and 8 bases, in that order; junction bases with no gene match: 7. The CDR3 consists of 14 residues. CDR3 nucleotide sequence: TGTGCCAGCAGTTTAGTCCGACAGGGCAGCGGCTACACCTTC. Protein sequence: CASSLVRQGSGYTF.

This clonotype was counted ten times or more. V gene TRBV4-1 combines with J gene TRBJ2-4; 7 nucleotides agree with TRBD1. V dropped 1 base and J dropped 6; count of bases not matched to a gene: 6. Germline V gives CDR1 MGHRA, CDR2 YSYEKL. This CDR3 has 15 residues. The CDR3 DNA reads TGCGCCAGCAGCCAAGTACCGGGACAGCCAAACATTCAGTACTTC. Translating gives CASSQVPGQPNIQYF.

This clonotype was counted between two and nine times. J is TRBJ1-1 and V is TRBV4-3; D not resolved. This CDR3 spans 15 amino acids. From germline, CDR1 is LGHNA and CDR2 YSLEER. Trimming took 0 bases from V and 1 from J, leaving 9 bases between them. CDR3 coding DNA: TGCGCCAGCAGCCAAGACGCACTTTCGAACACTGAAGCTTTCTTT. Encoded protein: CASSQDALSNTEAFF.

This clonotype was recorded a few times. This chain connects TRBV29-1 to TRBJ1-2; D remains ambiguous. Per the germline V gene, CDR1 is SQVTM and CDR2 is ANQGSEA. V lost 7 bases and J 1 base, leaving 7 bases between the germline ends. CDR3 length equals 11 residues. CDR3 in DNA: TGCAGCGCTTTAGATAACTATGGCTACACCTTC. Residues: CSALDNYGYTF.

V and J are TRBV6-1 and TRBJ1-2; weak D call: TRBD1 (6 bases). The CDR3 extends over 18 amino acids. Germline assignment: CDR1 MNHNS and CDR2 SASEGT. Trimming pared 1 base from V and 7 bases from J, leaving 25 bases between. In DNA, the CDR3 is TGTGCCAGCAGTGAAGGCCTAAATCCCGCGGCAGGGGCCTTTGGCTACACCTTC. This gives the protein CASSEGLNPAAGAFGYTF.

This clonotype was observed at least ten times. V and J are TRBV6-2 or TRBV6-3 and TRBJ2-2; TRBD1 might be the D (5 bases). Germline CDR1 and CDR2: MNHEY and SVGEGT. There are 14 residues in the CDR3. V was clipped by 5 bases and J by 7 bases, with 14 bases between them. The CDR3 DNA sequence: TGTGCCAGCAGTACAGCCCAGGGTTTCGGGGAGCTGTTTTTT. Protein: CASSTAQGFGELFF.

This clonotype was counted only a few times. This chain links TRBV3-1 with TRBJ2-2, with 7 bases lining up with TRBD1. The V and J ends lost 4 bases and 6 bases, in that order; junction bases with no gene match: 17. This CDR3 region has 18 residues. Germline lookup yields CDR1 LGHDT and CDR2 YNNKEL (reference sequence). CDR3 sequence reads: CASSRVKLGGAPPGELFF. DNA for the CDR3: TGTGCCAGCAGCCGGGTGAAACTAGGGGGCGCCCCACCCGGGGAGCTGTTTTTT.

This clonotype has at least ten counts. This sequence joins TRBV20-1 and TRBJ2-7, with 14 bases that match TRBD2. The trim removed 3 bases at V and 7 bases at J, leaving 2 bases unmatched. This CDR3 is 13 amino acids long. Germline assignment: CDR1 DFQATT and CDR2 SNEGSKA (reference sequence). CDR3: CSARGLAGDEQYF. The CDR3 DNA reads TGCAGTGCTAGGGGACTAGCGGGGGATGAGCAGTACTTC.

There are a few counts of this clonotype. V is TRBV27 and J is TRBJ1-1; D uncertain. The CDR3 is made up of 15 amino acids. Germline V gene data show CDR1 as MNHEY and CDR2 as SMNVEV (reference sequence). V lost 11 bases to trimming and J lost 9 bases, with 28 bases between them. CDR3 amino acids: CASTPAVGYIKQAFF. The CDR3 nucleotides are TGTGCCTCCACTCCAGCGGTAGGATACATCAAACAAGCTTTCTTT.

The count of this clonotype is one. The chain employs TRBV6-2 or TRBV6-3 and TRBJ1-6, with D perhaps matching TRBD1 (6 bases). With 7 bases removed from V and 9 bases from J, the gap between germline ends came to 19 bases. This CDR3 spans 15 amino acids. Per the germline V gene, CDR1 is MNHEY and CDR2 is SVGEGT. The CDR3 protein is CASTHQGPGVSPLHF. The CDR3 coding sequence is TGTGCCAGCACCCACCAGGGGCCAGGGGTTTCACCCCTCCACTTT.

This clonotype appeared a few times. The chain is built from TRBV6-5 and TRBJ1-5, with D uncertain. Looked up from germline, CDR1 is MNHEY and CDR2 is SVGAGI. The CDR3 is 12 amino acids. Trimming shortened V by 4 bases and J by 5 bases, and 6 bases separated the two germline ends. The DNA of the CDR3 is TGTGCCAGCAGTTCCGGGGATCAGCCCCAGCATTTT. Its protein is CASSSGDQPQHF.

The chain recombines TRBV28 with TRBJ2-1; tentative D call: TRBD2 (6 bases). CDR1 and CDR2 from the germline V gene are MDHEN and SYDVKM. The V end lost 5 bases, the J end lost 13 bases, and 12 bases lay between the germline ends. CDR3 length equals 11 residues. DNA for the CDR3: TGTGCCAGCAGTGGAGGGACCGACCAGTTCTTC. Translated, it gives CASSGGTDQFF.

This clonotype was seen ten or more times. The V and J genes are TRBV11-2 and TRBJ1-6; TRBD1 matches at 7 bases. CDR1 and CDR2 from the germline V gene are SGHAT and FQNNGV. Germline trimming cut 2 bases from V and 0 bases from J; bases unmatched to any gene: 4. The CDR3 sequence is 17 residues long. DNA for the CDR3: TGTGCCAGCAGCTTAACGGGGGACAGCTCCTATAATTCACCCCTCCACTTT. Amino acids: CASSLTGDSSYNSPLHF.

There are many counts of this clonotype. The CDR3 protein is CASSQDQRGNGANVLTF. As DNA, the CDR3 is TGTGCCAGCAGCCAAGATCAGAGGGGGAATGGGGCCAACGTCCTGACTTTC. The chain has TRBV4-2 and TRBJ2-6, with D maybe TRBD1 (6 bases). The germline gives CDR1 LGHNA, CDR2 YNFKEQ. The germline V and J ends were trimmed by 0 bases and 3 bases, with 12 bases remaining between them. The CDR3 contains 17 residues.

This clonotype was seen many times. The chain combines TRBV24-1 with TRBJ2-3; D uncertain. The CDR3 has 16 amino acids. Deletions cut 1 base from V and 1 base from J, with 11 bases between. Germline CDR1 is KGHDR and CDR2 is SFDVKD. This CDR3 reads CATSDFIAGRTDTQYF. The CDR3, as DNA: TGTGCCACCAGTGATTTTATAGCAGGACGCACAGATACGCAGTATTTT.

This clonotype was seen ten or more times. A single base separates this from a much larger clone, so it may be a read error. The chain links TRBV6-5 to TRBJ2-3; 11 nucleotides line up with TRBD2. Looked up from germline, CDR1 is MNHEY and CDR2 is SVGAGI. V trimming: 5 bases; J trimming: 1 base; junction bases outside the gene matches: 2. CDR3 length equals 15 residues. Written as DNA, the CDR3 is TGTGCCAGCAGTGCGACTAGCGGGGGCACAGATACGCAGTATTTT. Protein: CASSATSGGTDTQYF.

The chain is built from TRBV12-5 and TRBJ2-5, with TRBD2 as a possible D gene (5 bases). V was pared by 0 bases and J by 5 bases, with 16 bases between. The CDR3 length is 16 residues. Germline CDR1 reads LGHNT; CDR2 reads FRNRAP. This CDR3 reads CASGLVRGSPPETQYF. The CDR3 coding sequence is TGTGCTAGTGGTTTGGTACGAGGGTCTCCTCCGGAGACCCAGTACTTC.

Many counts were recorded for this clonotype. V gene TRBV20-1 combines with J gene TRBJ2-7; TRBD2 agrees at 9 bases. J lost 1 base, V lost 5 bases, and 3 bases had no gene match. The CDR3 sequence is 13 residues long. CDR1 and CDR2 from the germline V gene are DFQATT and SNEGSKA (reference sequence). CDR3 in amino acids: CSAASGASYEQYF. In DNA, the CDR3 is TGCAGTGCTGCTAGCGGGGCTTCCTACGAGCAGTACTTC.

Many counts were recorded for this clonotype. The chain links TRBV20-1 to TRBJ2-3; 8 bases are a match to TRBD2. Losses at the gene ends were 0 bases for V and 5 bases for J; bases not matched to a gene: 7. This CDR3 contains 15 residues. CDR1 and CDR2 (germline): DFQATT, SNEGSKA (reference sequence). CDR3 nucleotides: TGCAGTGCTAGAGACGACGGGGGGGCGGTAGATACGCAGTATTTT. This encodes CSARDDGGAVDTQYF.

CDR3 bases: TGTGCCAGCACTGCTCGTGGGGACGAGCAGTACTTC. It yields the protein CASTARGDEQYF. The gene calls are TRBV27 and TRBJ2-7; D is undetermined. Germline V CDR1 and CDR2: MNHEY, SMNVEV (reference sequence). The CDR3 runs 12 residues. Between the trimmed V and J ends, which lost 7 bases and 5 bases, there was a span of 12 bases.

Many counts were recorded for this clonotype. The gene calls are TRBV4-1 and TRBJ2-1; perhaps TRBD2 as D (6 bases). With 1 base removed from V and 6 bases from J, the gap between germline ends came to 16 bases. Germline-derived CDR1 and CDR2 are MGHRA and YSYEKL. This CDR3 is 16 amino acids long. The CDR3 DNA sequence: TGCGCCAGCAGCCAAGTATGGGGCGGGACCGGCAATGAGCAGTTCTTC. Amino acids: CASSQVWGGTGNEQFF.